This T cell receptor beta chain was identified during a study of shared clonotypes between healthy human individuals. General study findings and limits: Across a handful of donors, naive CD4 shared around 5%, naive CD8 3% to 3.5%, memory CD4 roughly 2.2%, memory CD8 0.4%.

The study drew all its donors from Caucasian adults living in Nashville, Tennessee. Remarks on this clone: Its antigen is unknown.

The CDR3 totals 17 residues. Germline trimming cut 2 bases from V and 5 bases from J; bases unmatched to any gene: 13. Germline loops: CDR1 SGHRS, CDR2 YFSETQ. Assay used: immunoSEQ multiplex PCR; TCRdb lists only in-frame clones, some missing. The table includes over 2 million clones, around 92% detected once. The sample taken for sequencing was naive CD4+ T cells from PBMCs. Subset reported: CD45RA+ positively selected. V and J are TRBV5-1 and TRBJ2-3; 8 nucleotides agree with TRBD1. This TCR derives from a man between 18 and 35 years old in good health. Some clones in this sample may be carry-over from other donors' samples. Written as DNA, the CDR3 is TGCGCCAGCAGCTTAGGCGGCAGGGGGCAATTTAGAGATACGCAGTATTTT. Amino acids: CASSLGGRGQFRDTQYF. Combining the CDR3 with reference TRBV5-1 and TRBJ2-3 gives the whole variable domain KAGVTQTPRYLIKTRGQQVTLSCSPISGHRSVSWYQQTPGQGLQFLFEYFSETQRNKGNFPGRFSGRQFSNSRSEMNVSTLELGDSALYLCASSLGGRGQFRDTQYFGPGTRLTVL.